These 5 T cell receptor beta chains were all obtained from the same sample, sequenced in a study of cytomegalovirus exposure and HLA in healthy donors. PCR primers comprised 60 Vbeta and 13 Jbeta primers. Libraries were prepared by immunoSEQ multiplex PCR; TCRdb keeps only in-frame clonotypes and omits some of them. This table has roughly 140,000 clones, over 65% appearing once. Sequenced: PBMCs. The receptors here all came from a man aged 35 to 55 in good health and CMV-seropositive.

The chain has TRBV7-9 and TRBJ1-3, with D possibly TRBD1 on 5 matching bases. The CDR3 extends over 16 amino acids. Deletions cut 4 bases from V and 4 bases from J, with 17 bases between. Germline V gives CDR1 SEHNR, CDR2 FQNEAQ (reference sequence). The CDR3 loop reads CASSSPGLMTGNTIYF. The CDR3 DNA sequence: TGTGCCAGCAGCTCACCGGGACTTATGACCGGAAACACCATATATTTT. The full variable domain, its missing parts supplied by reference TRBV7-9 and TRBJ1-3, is DTGVSQNPRHKITKRGQNVTFRCDPISEHNRLYWYRQTLGQGPEFLTYFQNEAQLEKSRLLSDRFSAERPKGSFSTLEIQRTEQGDSAMYLCASSSPGLMTGNTIYFGEGSWLTVV.

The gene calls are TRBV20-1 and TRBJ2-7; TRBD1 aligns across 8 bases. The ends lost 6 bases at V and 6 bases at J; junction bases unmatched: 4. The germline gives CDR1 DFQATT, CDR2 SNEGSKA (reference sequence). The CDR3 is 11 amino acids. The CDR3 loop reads CSAPDRGEQYF. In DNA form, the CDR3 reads TGCAGTGCCCCTGACAGGGGCGAGCAGTACTTC.

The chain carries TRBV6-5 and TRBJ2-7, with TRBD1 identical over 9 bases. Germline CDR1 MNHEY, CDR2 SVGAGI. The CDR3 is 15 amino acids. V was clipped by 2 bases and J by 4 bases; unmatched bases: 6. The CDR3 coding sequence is TGTGCCAGCAGTTACGCCGGGACAGGGCTTTACGAGCAGTACTTC. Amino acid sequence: CASSYAGTGLYEQYF.

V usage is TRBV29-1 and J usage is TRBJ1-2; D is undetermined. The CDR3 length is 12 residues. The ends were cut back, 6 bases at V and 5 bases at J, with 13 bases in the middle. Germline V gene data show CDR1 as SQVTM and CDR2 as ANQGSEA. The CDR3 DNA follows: TGCAGCGTAGGAGGAGGCCCTTATGGCTACACCTTC. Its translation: CSVGGGPYGYTF.

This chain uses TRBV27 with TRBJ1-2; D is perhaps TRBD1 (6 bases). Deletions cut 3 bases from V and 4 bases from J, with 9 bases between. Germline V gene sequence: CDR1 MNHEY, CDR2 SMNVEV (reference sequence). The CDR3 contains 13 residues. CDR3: CASSFGGAYGYTF. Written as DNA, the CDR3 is TGTGCCAGCAGTTTCGGGGGGGCCTATGGCTACACCTTC.